The present T cell receptor beta chain was sequenced within a study of T cell responses to AZD1222 COVID-19 vaccine (dated by TCRdb to 2020 to 2023). Background on the whole study: AZD1222 recipients with second doses at about 4 weeks or about 12 weeks were pooled, because spike-specific TCR depth and breadth did not differ between schedules. TCR sequencing covered 233 trial participants: roughly 200 given two doses of AZD1222 and 26 given two doses of MenACWY control vaccine. Trial participants were enrolled by age into 18-55, 56-69 and 70-plus year subgroups, with about 150, 28 and 57 TCR-sequenced participants respectively. The full study reports these points: Conclusions about previously exposed vaccinees are limited because only five to seven AZD1222 recipients were SARS-CoV-2 seropositive at baseline. Spike-specific TCR breadth and depth rose significantly after two AZD1222 doses compared with day 0 and with MenACWY recipients. Most participants were white British and females outnumbered males, and the authors suggested that clonal diversity may have been underestimated. Epitopes outside the regions mutated in the B.1.351 and B.1.1.7 variants were reportedly recognized by nearly half of the unique spike-specific TCRs. Because no samples from the day 14 peak response were available, repertoires could be characterized only after the peak T cell response. CD4 TCRs associated with the vaccine covered the entire spike protein, and the dominant responses were in regions 160-218 and 743-854. The 56-69-year group was small, and its depth increase did not reach significance, likely because of low power.

From the cysteine through the phenylalanine, the CDR3 covers 16 amino acids. Only the CDR3 part of the read is kept: 48 bases, read in frame from the first base. CDR1 and CDR2, looked up from the germline V gene, are LGHNA and YSLEER. This clone was counted between two and nine times. Its antigen has not been determined. Relative to the germline gene, one junction end is altered; a read error may explain this. The CDR3 regions of human TCRbeta chains were analyzed by immunosequencing. The original pipeline was this. TCRs in the repertoires were compared against a reference library of SARS-CoV-2-specific TCRs that had been generated with the MIRA antigen-specificity platform. Breadth was defined as the fraction of unique TCRs that were SARS-CoV-2-associated, and depth was defined as the fraction of total T cells that were SARS-CoV-2-associated. Using the MIRA data, every spike-specific TCR was mapped to the spike region that the TCR reacted to and assigned to either a CD4 or a CD8 class. Log10-transformed breadth and depth values were compared by one-way ANOVA with Sidak's multiple comparisons tests. Held by TCRdb, this immuneACCESS table contains in-frame sequences only and omits some clones. Under half of the omission traces to an unresolved V gene where checked; the cause of the rest is unknown. Clone size and the V and J calls come from that table; the DNA yielded D and trimming. This sample holds tens of thousands of clones; roughly nine tenths were observed only once. Around 4.9% of the sample is taken by the ten largest.

Reading the label with the study, this specimen's time point is: baseline before first vaccination. The vaccinee samples were drawn from two UK trials, COV001 and COV002, one of which was a single-blind randomized controlled phase 2/3 trial testing AZD1222 (ChAdOx1 nCoV-19) in healthy adults. Trial participant PBMC samples were collected at day 0 and day 28 after the second dose for TCRbeta chain sequencing. This sequence was found in an adult in good health. The starting material was peripheral blood, obtained on day 0 of AZD1222 vaccination. The chain employs TRBV4-3 and TRBJ1-1; there is no confident call for the D gene. The CDR3 loop reads CASSQDLEGANAEAFF. The sequenced DNA is TGCGCCAGCAGCCAAGATCTTGAGGGAGCGAACGCTGAAGCTTTCTTT.